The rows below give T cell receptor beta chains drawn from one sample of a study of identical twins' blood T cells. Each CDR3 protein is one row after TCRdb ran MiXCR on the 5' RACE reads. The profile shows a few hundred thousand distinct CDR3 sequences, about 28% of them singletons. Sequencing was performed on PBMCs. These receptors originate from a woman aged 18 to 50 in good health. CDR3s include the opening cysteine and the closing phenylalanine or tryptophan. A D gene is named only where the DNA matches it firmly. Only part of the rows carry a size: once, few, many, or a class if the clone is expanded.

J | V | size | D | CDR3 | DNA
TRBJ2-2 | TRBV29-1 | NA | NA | CSVVSRNTGELFF | TGCAGCGTTGTGTCCCGGAACACCGGGGAGCTGTTTTTT
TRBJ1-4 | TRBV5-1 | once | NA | CASTSDGQSEKLFF | TGCGCCAGCACCTCGGACGGTCAGAGTGAAAAACTGTTTTTT
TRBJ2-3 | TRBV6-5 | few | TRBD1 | CASSGPGQTGTDTQYF | TGTGCCAGCAGTGGACCGGGACAGACGGGCACAGATACGCAGTATTTT
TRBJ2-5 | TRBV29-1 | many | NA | CSVDPPSRATQYF | TGCAGCGTTGACCCCCCGTCTAGAGCGACCCAGTACTTC
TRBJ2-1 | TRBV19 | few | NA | CASSISFQGGINEQFF | TGTGCCAGTAGTATATCGTTCCAGGGGGGTATCAATGAGCAGTTCTTC
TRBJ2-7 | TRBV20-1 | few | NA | CSAGIYEQYF | TGCAGTGCTGGTATCTACGAGCAGTACTTC
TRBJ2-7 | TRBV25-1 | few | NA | CASSETGSSYEQYF | TGTGCCAGCAGTGAGACAGGTAGCTCCTACGAGCAGTACTTC
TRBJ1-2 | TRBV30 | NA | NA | CAWSRALFQHYGYTF | TGTGCCTGGAGTCGAGCCCTCTTTCAACACTATGGCTACACCTTC
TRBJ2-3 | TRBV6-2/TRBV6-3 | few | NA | CASSYSSGRTDTQYF | TGTGCCAGCAGTTACTCCAGCGGACGCACAGATACGCAGTATTTT
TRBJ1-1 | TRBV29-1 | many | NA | CSVIQAAEAFF | TGCAGCGTTATCCAGGCGGCTGAAGCTTTCTTT
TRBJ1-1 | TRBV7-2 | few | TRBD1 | CASRDPQGAVTEAFF | TGTGCCAGCAGAGACCCCCAGGGGGCCGTAACTGAAGCTTTCTTT
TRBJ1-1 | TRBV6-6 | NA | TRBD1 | CASKETGAKKGNTEAFF | TGTGCCAGCAAAGAGACAGGGGCGAAAAAGGGGAACACTGAAGCTTTCTTT
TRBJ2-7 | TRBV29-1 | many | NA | CSVMTGLYEQYF | TGCAGCGTTATGACAGGACTATACGAGCAGTACTTC
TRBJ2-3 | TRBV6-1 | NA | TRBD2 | CASRRTSGATSTDTQYF | TGTGCCAGCAGACGGACTAGCGGGGCTACTAGCACAGATACGCAGTATTTT
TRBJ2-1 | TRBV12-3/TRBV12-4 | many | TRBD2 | CASKLAGVGLDEQFF | TGTGCCAGCAAGCTAGCGGGAGTAGGGTTGGATGAGCAGTTCTTC
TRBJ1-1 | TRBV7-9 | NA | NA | CASSLVHFLNTEAFF | TGTGCCAGCAGCTTAGTACACTTTCTGAACACTGAAGCTTTCTTT
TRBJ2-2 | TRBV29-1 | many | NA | CSVDGGFTGELFF | TGCAGCGTTGATGGAGGATTTACCGGGGAGCTGTTTTTT
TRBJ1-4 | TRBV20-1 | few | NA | CSARGQGNEKLFF | TGCAGTGCTAGGGGGCAGGGGAATGAAAAACTGTTTTTT
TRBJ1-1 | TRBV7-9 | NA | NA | CASTLMDTKAFF | TGTGCCAGCACCTTGATGGACACTAAAGCTTTCTTT
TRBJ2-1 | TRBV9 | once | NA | CASRVVLAALSHEQFF | TGTGCCAGCAGGGTAGTACTGGCCGCCCTTAGCCATGAGCAGTTCTTC
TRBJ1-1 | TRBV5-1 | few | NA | CASSFGASGEAFF | TGCGCCAGCAGCTTCGGGGCCTCCGGCGAGGCTTTCTTT
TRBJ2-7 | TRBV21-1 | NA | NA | CASSKTSGSYEQYF | TGTGCCAGCAGCAAAACTAGCGGCTCCTACGAGCAGTACTTC
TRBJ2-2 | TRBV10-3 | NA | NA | CAISEWGSNTGELFF | TGTGCCATCAGTGAATGGGGCTCAAACACCGGGGAGCTGTTTTTT
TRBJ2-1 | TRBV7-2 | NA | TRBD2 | CASSQHGTSMYNEQFF | TGTGCCAGCAGCCAACACGGGACTAGCATGTACAATGAGCAGTTCTTC
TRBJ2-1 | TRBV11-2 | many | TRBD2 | CASRFLAGGYNEQFF | TGTGCCAGCAGATTTCTAGCGGGAGGTTACAATGAGCAGTTCTTC